What follows are 24 T cell receptor beta chains derived from one specimen sequenced in a study of PD-1 blockade in classical Hodgkin lymphoma. The patients all showed relapse after autologous stem cell transplantation, while their brentuximab vedotin exposure varied. Assay: immunoSEQ multiplex PCR; the TCRdb copy retains only in-frame clones and omits some. The data hold about 97,000 clones, with around 80% observed a single time. Material: peripheral blood mononuclear cells (PBMCs), obtained at baseline. The receptors stem from a human donor with classical Hodgkin lymphoma.

This clone was counted once. V usage is TRBV29-1 and J usage is TRBJ2-1, with 10 bases identical to TRBD1. Germline assignment: CDR1 SQVTM and CDR2 ANQGSEA. CDR3 size: 12 residues. V was pared by 5 bases and J by 9 bases, with 4 bases of the junction left unmatched. The CDR3 DNA sequence: TGCAGCGTTCGACAGGGGGCAGGTGAGCAGTTCTTC. Its translation is CSVRQGAGEQFF.

The chain joins TRBV13 to TRBJ2-1; 9 bases agree with TRBD2. This CDR3 spans 17 amino acids. The ends lost 7 bases at V and 6 bases at J; junction bases unmatched: 16. The germline V gene encodes CDR1 PRHDT and CDR2 FYEKMQ (reference sequence). In DNA, the CDR3 is TGTGCCAGCATCCTAGGCCATCGGCGGGAGGGCCGCAATGAGCAGTTCTTC. Residues: CASILGHRREGRNEQFF.

The gene calls are TRBV5-1 and TRBJ2-1, with a possible D match to TRBD1 (5 bases). In germline, CDR1 is SGHRS, CDR2 YFSETQ. The CDR3 is 14 residues long. The germline V and J ends were trimmed by 0 bases and 6 bases, with 10 bases remaining between them. In DNA, the CDR3 is TGCGCCAGCAGCTTGGGCATTCAGGGCAATGAGCAGTTCTTC. The encoded protein is CASSLGIQGNEQFF.

This sequence joins TRBV5-4 and TRBJ2-7; 12 bases are a match to TRBD2. Germline values: CDR1 SGHNT, CDR2 YYREEE (reference sequence). With V trimmed by 4 bases and J by 2 bases, 4 bases remained unmatched. The CDR3 consists of 15 residues. The CDR3 DNA follows: TGTGCCAGCAGCCCCGGACTAGCGGGGACCTACGAGCAGTACTTC. The encoded protein is CASSPGLAGTYEQYF.

V is TRBV7-6 and J is TRBJ2-3, with 12 positions matching TRBD2. The CDR3 is made up of 16 amino acids. V trimming: 5 bases; J trimming: 5 bases; junction bases outside the gene matches: 8. CDR1 SGHVS and CDR2 FNYEAQ come from the germline V gene. The CDR3 spells CASSAGLAGSQDTQYF. CDR3 bases: TGTGCCAGCAGCGCTGGACTAGCGGGGAGCCAAGATACGCAGTATTTT. Using reference TRBV7-6 and TRBJ2-3 for the parts outside the CDR3, the full variable domain is GAGVSQSPRYKVTKRGQDVALRCDPISGHVSLYWYRQALGQGPEFLTYFNYEAQQDKSGLPNDRFSAERPEGSISTLTIQRTEQRDSAMYRCASSAGLAGSQDTQYFGPGTRLTVL.

Regarding this clone: Its ends do not fully match the called genes, so a read error is possible. The chain employs TRBV5-5 and TRBJ2-5; either TRBD1 or TRBD2 may supply D (5 bases each). This CDR3 has 15 amino acids. The germline CDR1 and CDR2 sequences are SGHKS and YYEKEE (reference sequence). The CDR3 DNA sequence: TGTGCCAGCACCTTGGGTTGGGGGAATCAAGAGACCCAGTACTTC. This translates into CASTLGWGNQETQYF.

The chain couples TRBV5-1 to TRBJ1-1; no definite D call. Germline V lookup: CDR1 SGHRS, CDR2 YFSETQ. V was trimmed by 2 bases and J by 1 base, leaving 6 bases between them. CDR3 size: 13 residues. Written as DNA, the CDR3 is TGCGCCAGCAGCTTTAATGGGAACACTGAAGCTTTCTTT. It codes for CASSFNGNTEAFF. Full variable domain (remainder filled in from reference TRBV5-1 and TRBJ1-1): KAGVTQTPRYLIKTRGQQVTLSCSPISGHRSVSWYQQTPGQGLQFLFEYFSETQRNKGNFPGRFSGRQFSNSRSEMNVSTLELGDSALYLCASSFNGNTEAFFGQGTRLTVV.

The chain employs TRBV19 and TRBJ2-7; 10 nucleotides align to TRBD2. The CDR3 is 14 amino acids. Germline V gene data show CDR1 as LNHDA and CDR2 as SQIVND (reference sequence). The V and J ends lost 8 bases and 2 bases, in that order; junction bases with no gene match: 6. The CDR3: CASSKAGGPYEQYF. The CDR3 DNA follows: TGTGCCAGTTCCAAAGCGGGAGGGCCCTACGAGCAGTACTTC.

This clone was recorded many times. This chain joins TRBV10-2 and TRBJ2-7; the D call may be TRBD1 or TRBD2 (6 bases each). Trimming cost V 0 bases and J 2 bases, with 11 bases left between them. The CDR3 covers 15 residues. Germline V gives CDR1 WSHSY, CDR2 SAAADI. The CDR3 loop reads CASSESGGTAYEQYF. Written as DNA, the CDR3 is TGCGCCAGCAGTGAGTCGGGGGGCACCGCCTACGAGCAGTACTTC.

The V and J genes are TRBV10-3 and TRBJ1-1; D possibly corresponds to TRBD1 (5 bases). V lost 6 bases, J lost 0 bases, and 8 bases lay in between. Looked up from germline, CDR1 is ENHRY and CDR2 is SYGVKD. This CDR3 contains 13 residues. CDR3 DNA sequence: TGTGCCATCAGCGGGGCCATGAACACTGAAGCTTTCTTT. Its translation is CAISGAMNTEAFF.

The rearrangement links TRBV5-1 to TRBJ1-1, with 7 bases that match TRBD1. CDR3 length equals 13 residues. Germline loops: CDR1 SGHRS, CDR2 YFSETQ. With V trimmed by 2 bases and J by 8 bases, 6 bases remained unmatched. CDR3 sequence reads: CASSFRQGGEAFF. The CDR3 region has the DNA TGCGCCAGCAGCTTCCGTCAGGGGGGGGAAGCTTTCTTT.

The V call is TRBV14, the J call TRBJ1-1; TRBD1 is a possible D gene (5 bases). CDR3 length: 13 amino acids. The germline V gene encodes CDR1 SGHDN and CDR2 FVKESK. The V and J ends lost 4 bases and 3 bases respectively, with 9 bases between them. CDR3 coding DNA: TGTGCCAGCAGCCGGGGCCCCGACACTGAAGCTTTCTTT. As protein: CASSRGPDTEAFF. The variable domain in full, with the rest retrieved from reference TRBV14 and TRBJ1-1, is EAGVTQFPSHSVIEKGQTVTLRCDPISGHDNLYWYRRVMGKEIKFLLHFVKESKQDESGMPNNRFLAERTGGTYSTLKVQPAELEDSGVYFCASSRGPDTEAFFGQGTRLTVV.

V gene TRBV7-2 combines with J gene TRBJ2-7; D unclear. Germline V gene lookup returns CDR1 SGHTA and CDR2 FQGNSA. The CDR3 runs to 13 residues. The germline V and J ends were trimmed by 5 bases and 6 bases, with 14 bases remaining between them. This CDR3 reads CASSSRTPGEQYF. The CDR3 DNA reads as TGTGCCAGCAGCAGCCGCACCCCCGGCGAGCAGTACTTC. Full variable domain (rest looked up from reference TRBV7-2 and TRBJ2-7): GAGVSQSPSNKVTEKGKDVELRCDPISGHTALYWYRQSLGQGLEFLIYFQGNSAPDKSGLPSDRFSAERTGGSVSTLTIQRTQQEDSAVYLCASSSRTPGEQYFGPGTRLTVT.

V gene TRBV10-3 combines with J gene TRBJ2-7, with 7 bases matching TRBD1. The V gene end was trimmed by 3 bases and the J gene end by 7 bases; junction bases not matched to a gene: 6. CDR1 ENHRY and CDR2 SYGVKD come from the germline V gene. This CDR3 has 13 residues. Here the CDR3 reads CAISDTGESEQYF. CDR3 nucleotides: TGTGCCATCAGTGACACAGGGGAATCGGAGCAGTACTTC.

CDR3 region: CASSLGLAEAQETQYF. The CDR3 bases are TGTGCCAGCAGCTTGGGACTAGCGGAGGCCCAAGAGACCCAGTACTTC. The chain joins TRBV5-4 to TRBJ2-5, with TRBD2 matching over 9 bases. The V gene's germline CDR1 is SGHNT and CDR2 YYREEE (reference sequence). V shed 0 bases and J 1 base; nucleotides not matched to a gene: 4. The CDR3 extends over 16 amino acids.

The chain employs TRBV7-3 and TRBJ2-2; possibly TRBD1 for D (6 bases). The V and J ends lost 5 bases and 0 bases respectively, with 13 bases between them. CDR1 is SGHTA and CDR2 is FQGTGA in the germline V gene. The CDR3 extends over 16 amino acids. The chain's CDR3 is CASSPGHLANTGELFF. In DNA form, the CDR3 reads TGTGCCAGCAGCCCGGGACACCTCGCGAACACCGGGGAGCTGTTTTTT. The full variable domain, completed using reference TRBV7-3 and TRBJ2-2, is GAGVSQTPSNKVTEKGKYVELRCDPISGHTALYWYRQSLGQGPEFLIYFQGTGAADDSGLPNDRFFAVRPEGSVSTLKIQRTERGDSAVYLCASSPGHLANTGELFFGEGSRLTVL.

This sequence joins TRBV5-1 and TRBJ2-1; TRBD2 aligns across 12 bases. The CDR3 totals 17 residues. V lost 0 bases to trimming and J lost 5 bases; unmatched junction nucleotides: 6. Germline V gene data show CDR1 as SGHRS and CDR2 as YFSETQ. In DNA, the CDR3 is TGCGCCAGCAGCTTGGCCGGACTAGCGGGAATCCACAATGAGCAGTTCTTC. As protein: CASSLAGLAGIHNEQFF.

This clone was seen once. CDR3 in DNA: TGTGCCAGCAGGCCTAGCCTTTTGGGGACCCAGTACTTC. This codes for CASRPSLLGTQYF. This chain uses TRBV6-5 with TRBJ2-5; D is possibly TRBD2 (5 bases). Per the germline V gene, CDR1 is MNHEY and CDR2 is SVGAGI. The CDR3 covers 13 residues. Trimming pared 6 bases from V and 7 bases from J, leaving 15 bases between.

This chain uses TRBV5-4 with TRBJ1-1; D may be TRBD1 (5 bases). Looked up from germline, CDR1 is SGHNT and CDR2 is YYREEE (reference sequence). CDR3 length equals 13 residues. Trimming shortened V by 10 bases and J by 5 bases, and 18 bases separated the two germline ends. The CDR3 here is CAGIRAGRTEAFF. The CDR3 coding sequence is TGTGCCGGGATCAGGGCCGGTCGGACTGAAGCTTTCTTT.

The CDR3 DNA reads as TGTGCCAGCAGCCCAGGAAGGGCGGGAGTCTCCTACGAGCAGTACTTC. Protein: CASSPGRAGVSYEQYF. This chain uses TRBV5-4 with TRBJ2-7; 7 nucleotides agree with TRBD2. Germline V lookup: CDR1 SGHNT, CDR2 YYREEE (reference sequence). Trimming cost V 4 bases and J 0 bases; bases outside gene matches: 10. The CDR3 sequence is 16 residues long.

The chain has TRBV7-1 and TRBJ1-5; no firm D call. TRBV7-1 is an ORF, with its function uncertain. The CDR3 length is 14 residues. V was cut by 4 bases and J by 3 bases, with 10 bases left in between. The CDR3 DNA is TGTGCCAGCAGCTTAGCCGTCATCAATCAGCCCCAGCATTTT. Its translation is CASSLAVINQPQHF.

The chain joins TRBV14 to TRBJ1-2; D is perhaps TRBD1 (5 bases). CDR1 and CDR2 (germline): SGHDN, FVKESK. The CDR3 totals 15 residues. Between the trimmed V and J ends, which lost 5 bases and 0 bases, there was a span of 13 bases. The CDR3 DNA reads TGTGCCAGCAGCGCGGGGACGGGAGCTAACTATGGCTACACCTTC. It encodes CASSAGTGANYGYTF.

The rearrangement joins TRBV18 to TRBJ1-2, with D hard to call. Trimming took off 0 bases at V and 4 bases at J, with 12 bases between the two ends. CDR1 KGHSH and CDR2 LQKENI come from the germline V gene. This CDR3 is 15 amino acids long. The CDR3 DNA reads as TGTGCCAGCTCACCACCTTCCGAGAAAAGCTATGGCTACACCTTC. This codes for CASSPPSEKSYGYTF.

The genes are TRBV4-1 and TRBJ1-2; the D gene is possibly TRBD1 (6 bases). Deletions cut 1 base from V and 6 bases from J, with 12 bases between. Germline-derived CDR1 and CDR2 are MGHRA and YSYEKL. The CDR3 has 14 amino acids. The CDR3 is CASSQVGRGNGYTF. CDR3 nucleotide sequence: TGCGCCAGCAGCCAAGTGGGCAGGGGTAATGGCTACACCTTC.